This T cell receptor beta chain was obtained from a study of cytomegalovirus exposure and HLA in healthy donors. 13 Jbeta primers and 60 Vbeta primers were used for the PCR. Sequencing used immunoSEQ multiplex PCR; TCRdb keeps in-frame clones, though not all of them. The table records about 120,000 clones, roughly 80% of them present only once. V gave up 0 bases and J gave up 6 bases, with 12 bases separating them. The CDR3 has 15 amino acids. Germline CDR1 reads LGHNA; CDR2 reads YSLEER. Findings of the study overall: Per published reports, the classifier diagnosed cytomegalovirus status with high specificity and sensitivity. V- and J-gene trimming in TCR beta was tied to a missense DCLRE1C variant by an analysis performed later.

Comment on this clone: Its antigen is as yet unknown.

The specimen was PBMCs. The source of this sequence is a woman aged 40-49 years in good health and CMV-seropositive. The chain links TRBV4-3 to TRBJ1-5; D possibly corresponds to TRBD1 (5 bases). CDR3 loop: CASSQDRAVAQPQHF. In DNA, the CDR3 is TGCGCCAGCAGCCAAGACAGGGCAGTAGCTCAGCCCCAGCATTTT.